The clone carrying this TCR beta chain showed up many times. Its target is not known. The sample is drawn from a study of regulatory T cells in long-lasting Graves disease. Study outcomes and limitations: Clonotypes that were public and shared totalled fewer than 3,500 in persistent patients versus 750 to 1,000 in new patients. The study found TRBV28, TRBJ1-2 and TRBJ2-5 favored in persistent disease. TCR diversity was lower in persistent Graves' patients (versus newly diagnosed ones).

CDR1 is SGHAT and CDR2 is FQNNGV in the germline V gene. This CDR3 has 17 amino acids. Between the trimmed V and J ends, which lost 0 bases and 2 bases, there was a span of 17 bases. This sample's time point: persistent/refractory GD, antithyroid drugs over 5 years with positive TRAb. RNA from PBMCs was the source of the TCR library. The authors drew approximately 8.1 milliliters of peripheral blood into EDTA tubes. Building the TCR beta libraries relied on iRepertoire HTBI primers, and CDR3 regions underwent Arm-PCR. From the multiplex PCR reads, TCRdb called clonotypes with MiXCR, one entry per CDR3 protein. This sample has 350,000 to 500,000 distinct CDR3 sequences, with under 25% found just once.

The J gene is TRBJ2-7, the V gene TRBV11-2, with a tentative D call TRBD2 (5 bases). Material: peripheral blood mononuclear cells (PBMCs), obtained when the disease was refractory, from a patient treated with antithyroid drugs. This clonotype was sampled from a female donor with Graves disease. CDR3 amino acids: CASSLDRSLVAPYEQYF. Written as DNA, the CDR3 is TGTGCCAGCAGCTTAGACAGGTCACTAGTAGCGCCCTACGAGCAGTACTTC.